These 18 T cell receptor delta chains were sequenced from one sample in a study of DNA immune sequencing with unique molecular identifiers (TCRdb year 2020). The method was multiplex PCR. Instrument used: Illumina MiniSeq. Genomic DNA was amplified with a 32-plex assay using primers for all 8 TRDV and 4 TRDJ genes covering the CDR3. A 12-nucleotide UMI was added during 3 barcoding PCR cycles, followed by a second PCR with Illumina adapter primers. After TCRdb called clones again from the public reads with CATT, rows with identical DNA were merged. The sample table records under 2,500 delta-chain clones; 6.2% of these occur just once. Approximately 50% of the sample is in the top ten clones. The sequencing sample was made of gamma-delta T cells from buffy coat blood. These receptors came from a human donor in good health.

This clone was seen ten or more times. TCRdb assigns this DNA the protein of a much larger clone, which departs from its translation at residue 11; this likely reflects a read error, and the protein shown comes from translating the DNA. The same CDR3 is also encoded by other DNA sequences in this sample. V is TRDV1 and J is TRDJ1; 8 bases are a match to TRDD3. TCRdb records no J gene; here it was assigned by comparing the DNA to germline. Germline CDR1 reads TSWWSYY; CDR2 reads QGS. Losses at the gene ends were 4 bases for V and 0 bases for J; bases not matched to a gene: 31. This CDR3 is built from 24 residues. DNA for the CDR3: TGTGCTCTTGGGGTGTCCCCCCTTGGCCCTAGGGATACGAGTACCCCTCCGTACACCGATAAACTCATCTTT. It encodes CALGVSPLGPRDTSTPPYTDKLIF.

This clone turned up a few times. The chain employs TRDV2 and TRDJ1; TRDD3 agrees at 8 bases. Losses at the gene ends were 3 bases for V and 0 bases for J; bases not matched to a gene: 11. The length of the CDR3 is 17 residues. The germline V gene encodes CDR1 GEAIGNYY and CDR2 EKD. CDR3 in amino acids: CACDPVLGAAYTDKLIF. The CDR3 DNA is TGTGCCTGTGACCCGGTACTGGGGGCCGCGTACACCGATAAACTCATCTTT.

This clone is classed as medium-sized (0.01 to 0.1%). V is TRDV1 and J is TRDJ1, with 10 bases that match TRDD3. TCRdb is silent on the J gene; assignment here came from matching the DNA to germline. The CDR3 length is 24 residues. J lost 0 bases, V lost 5 bases, and 30 bases had no gene match. CDR1 TSWWSYY and CDR2 QGS come from the germline V gene. CDR3: CALGSSFLLPYTGGSTPYTDKLIF. CDR3 bases: TGTGCTCTTGGGTCCTCTTTCCTACTGCCGTATACTGGGGGATCAACGCCGTACACCGATAAACTCATCTTT.

In the case of this clone: For this DNA, TCRdb reports the protein of a much larger clone, which diverges at residue 13, most likely from a read error; the protein presented here is translated directly from the DNA. V and J are TRDV1 and TRDJ1; 8 bases agree with TRDD2. The J gene, not given by TCRdb, was assigned here from a germline match of the nucleotide sequence. V shed 1 base and J 0 bases; nucleotides not matched to a gene: 46. This CDR3 has 30 amino acids. Germline CDR1 reads TSWWSYY; CDR2 reads QGS. CDR3 nucleotides: TGTGCTCTTGGGGAACAAGGGCCCTCGCCTTCCTATCAGTGGAAGGGCTATTGGGGGTTCACGCCCACATACACCGATAAACTCATCTTT. The encoded protein is CALGEQGPSPSYQWKGYWGFTPTYTDKLIF.

This clone was recorded a few times. This DNA's translation and the protein TCRdb lists, from a much larger clone, do not match at residue 10, likely due to a read error; the protein shown is translated from the DNA. The chain is built from TRDV2 and TRDJ1, with TRDD3 matching 8 bases. With 1 base clipped from V and 1 base from J, the junction kept 19 bases outside the gene matches. The germline V gene has CDR1 GEAIGNYY and CDR2 EKD. This CDR3 region has 20 residues. CDR3 loop: CACDTLGWGTRQSSTDKLIF. CDR3 DNA sequence: TGTGCCTGTGACACGCTTGGCTGGGGGACACGGCAATCAAGCACCGATAAACTCATCTTT.

At least ten counts were recorded for this clone. This chain links TRDV1 with TRDJ1; D might be TRDD3 (10 bases). Germline matching of the DNA provided the J gene here, since TCRdb leaves it blank. Trimming pared 4 bases from V and 2 bases from J, leaving 50 bases between. The CDR3 totals 27 residues. Germline CDR1 is TSWWSYY and CDR2 is QGS. The CDR3 reads CALGGAQAFLRSSWTWGIVGETDKLIF. The DNA of the CDR3 is TGTGCTCTTGGGGGGGCTCAGGCCTTCCTACGTTCTTCGTGGACCTGGGGGATAGTCGGTGAAACCGATAAACTCATCTTT.

Concerning this clone itself: This may arise from a read error, as a much more abundant clone is one base away. The chain links TRDV2 to TRDJ1, with 8 bases identical to TRDD3. The CDR3 sequence is 18 residues long. Germline CDR1 reads GEAIGNYY; CDR2 reads EKD. J gave up 4 bases and V 0 bases, and 15 bases lay outside the gene matches. CDR3: CACDTLPVLGVTDDKLIF. DNA for the CDR3: TGTGCCTGTGACACCTTACCCGTACTGGGGGTTACGGACGATAAACTCATCTTT.

Points on this clone: A far larger clone is off by one base, so a read error is likely. This specimen includes other DNA sequences encoding the same CDR3. V is TRDV2 and J is TRDJ1, with 13 bases aligning to TRDD3. The CDR3 sequence is 19 residues long. CDR1 is GEAIGNYY, CDR2 EKD, per germline. V shed 1 base, J shed 1 base, and the junction held 11 bases outside the gene matches. Here the CDR3 DNA reads TGTGCCTGTGACACTCTACTGGGGGATACGCTAGAAGCCACCGATAAACTCATCTTT. Residues: CACDTLLGDTLEATDKLIF.

As concerns this clone: One junction end does not reproduce the germline sequence, and a read error may be involved. This chain connects TRDV2 to TRDJ1; the match to TRDD3 covers 10 bases. The V gene's germline CDR1 is GEAIGNYY and CDR2 EKD. The CDR3 sequence is 18 residues long. This CDR3 is CACDTLLGDPDNTDKLIF. CDR3 nucleotide sequence: TGTGCCTGTGACACTTTACTGGGGGATCCCGACAACACTGATAAACTCATCTTT.

There are a few counts of this clone. This sequence is one base from a far larger clone and is likely a read error. The sample carries other DNA sequences with the same CDR3. The chain joins TRDV2 to TRDJ1, with a tentative D call TRDD3 (6 bases). Germline lookup yields CDR1 GEAIGNYY and CDR2 EKD. The CDR3 length is 19 residues. This CDR3 is CACDTVFLGSVGATDKLIF. As DNA, the CDR3 is TGTGCCTGCGACACCGTATTCTTGGGGTCGGTGGGGGCTACCGATAAACTCATCTTT.

This clone was seen at least ten times. The protein recorded in TCRdb matches a much larger clone and deviates from this DNA's translation at residue 20, suggesting a read error; the protein here is obtained by translating the DNA. V gene TRDV1 combines with J gene TRDJ1, with 9 bases that match TRDD3. Matching the DNA to germline supplied the J gene, which TCRdb does not give. CDR3 length: 24 residues. The germline V gene encodes CDR1 TSWWSYY and CDR2 QGS. The CDR3 region is CALGVSPLGPGDTSTPPYTNKLIF. The CDR3 nucleotides are TGTGCTCTTGGGGTGTCCCCCCTTGGCCCTGGGGATACGAGTACCCCTCCGTACACCAATAAACTCATCTTT.

This clone was counted a few times. The chain couples TRDV1 to TRDJ1, with no clear D. Germline V gene lookup returns CDR1 TSWWSYY and CDR2 QGS. The CDR3 runs 17 residues. The V end lost 5 bases, the J end lost 0 bases, and 19 bases lay between the germline ends. In DNA form, the CDR3 reads TGTGCTCTTGGGCCACCCTCGGCGCTCCTGTACACCGATAAACTCATCTTT. It codes for CALGPPSALLYTDKLIF.

As regards this clone: This is likely an artifact of a read error, given a far larger clone one base away. The V and J genes are TRDV1 and TRDJ1; 11 positions agree with TRDD3. The J gene, left out of TCRdb, was set here by checking the DNA against germline. The germline gives CDR1 TSWWSYY, CDR2 QGS. CDR3 size: 25 residues. This CDR3 is CALGEPQRSGPSWGILLLYTDELIF. The CDR3, as DNA: TGTGCTCTTGGGGAACCTCAACGCTCGGGCCCCTCCTGGGGGATACTCCTCTTGTACACCGATGAACTCATCTTT.

This clone has a handful of counts. TCRdb attributes to this sequence the protein of a much larger clone, which differs from the DNA translation at residue 12; a read error is likely, and the protein displayed is translated from the DNA. J is TRDJ1 and V is TRDV2; D unclear. CDR3 size: 15 residues. Germline loops: CDR1 GEAIGNYY, CDR2 EKD. As DNA, the CDR3 is TGTGCCTGTGACTCCCTCACGGGGCGAACCGATAATCTCATCTTT. Translated: CACDSLTGRTDNLIF.

Notes on this clone: The protein held in TCRdb is that of a much larger clone and does not match this DNA's translation at residue 22, likely because of a read error; the protein shown is translated from the DNA. The chain has TRDV1 and TRDJ1; the match to TRDD3 covers 13 bases. Since TCRdb gives no J gene, matching the DNA to germline was used here to assign it. The CDR3 is made up of 26 amino acids. Per germline, CDR1 TSWWSYY and CDR2 QGS. The junction had 37 bases not matched to a gene; V was cut back by 2 bases and J by 7 bases. The CDR3: CALGESAPYHPPHWGIRGIPLGKLIF. Here the CDR3 DNA reads TGTGCTCTTGGGGAATCGGCCCCCTACCACCCCCCTCACTGGGGGATACGCGGCATACCTCTCGGTAAACTCATCTTT.

This clone has more than one count but fewer than ten. The protein in TCRdb stems from a much larger clone and differs at residue 23 from this DNA's translation, likely a read error; here the protein is translated from the DNA. The chain is built from TRDV1 and TRDJ1, with 8 bases that match TRDD2. No J segment appears in TCRdb, so it was assigned here by matching the sequence to germline. Trimming took 1 base from V and 0 from J; bases not matched to a gene: 46. The germline V gene has CDR1 TSWWSYY and CDR2 QGS. The length of the CDR3 is 30 residues. This CDR3 is CALGEQGPSPSYPWKGYWGFTPIYTDKLIF. In DNA, the CDR3 is TGTGCTCTTGGGGAACAAGGGCCCTCGCCTTCCTATCCGTGGAAGGGCTATTGGGGGTTCACGCCCATATACACCGATAAACTCATCTTT.

Remarks on this clone: TCRdb lists the protein of a much larger clone for this DNA, which differs at residue 6, so this is likely a read error; the protein given here is translated from the DNA itself. The rearrangement joins TRDV2 to TRDJ1; maybe TRDD3 (6 bases). CDR1 is GEAIGNYY and CDR2 is EKD in the germline V gene. Trimming shortened V by 2 bases and J by 4 bases, and 10 bases separated the two germline ends. CDR3 length: 13 amino acids. CDR3: CACDNPGDDKLIF. The DNA of the CDR3 is TGTGCCTGTGACAACCCGGGGGACGATAAACTCATCTTT.

There are a few counts of this clone. The TCRdb record carries a much larger clone's protein, which differs from this DNA's translation at residue 16; a read error is the likely cause, and the protein listed here is the DNA translation. The chain carries TRDV2 and TRDJ1, with TRDD3 identical over 8 bases. CDR3 length: 20 amino acids. Germline CDR1 GEAIGNYY, CDR2 EKD. CDR3: CACDTVGAGGYQDGTGKLIF. DNA of the CDR3: TGTGCCTGTGACACCGTTGGGGCCGGGGGATATCAAGATGGCACCGGTAAACTCATCTTT.